This T cell receptor (beta chain) was identified during a study of cytomegalovirus exposure and HLA in healthy donors. The CDR3 runs to 15 residues. Germline loops: CDR1 SGHRS, CDR2 YFSETQ. The trim removed 4 bases at V and 3 bases at J, leaving 9 bases unmatched. Amplification used 60 Vbeta primers and 13 Jbeta primers. Clones were sequenced by immunoSEQ multiplex PCR, and TCRdb holds only the in-frame ones, with some missing. The table lists around 210,000 clones. Sequencing used PBMCs. This rearrangement joins TRBV5-1 to TRBJ2-5; 7 bases agree with TRBD2. This TCR was sampled from a woman aged 30 to 39 in good health and CMV-seropositive. CDR3 in amino acids: CASSRGSREEETQYF. CDR3 nucleotide sequence: TGCGCCAGCAGCCGGGGTAGTCGGGAGGAAGAGACCCAGTACTTC.